One sample yielded the 3 T cell receptor beta chains listed below, sequenced in a study of long-term antiretroviral therapy in people with HIV. A v3.0 immunoSEQ assay was performed at survey level. Sequencing used immunoSEQ multiplex PCR; TCRdb keeps in-frame clones, though not all of them. The sample consists of 25,000 to 35,000 clones, around nine tenths of them appearing once. This specimen was unsorted PBMCs, taken about 5 years before starting antiretroviral therapy. Receptors were obtained from a man between 50 and 59 years old with HIV.

The CDR3 is CASSQEGSVTGANVLTF. CDR3 bases: TGCGCCAGCAGCCAAGAGGGTTCAGTTACTGGGGCCAACGTCCTGACTTTC. This chain links TRBV4-3 with TRBJ2-6; D remains unclear. CDR3 length equals 17 residues. Germline V CDR1 and CDR2: LGHNA, YSLEER. Trimming left V 0 bases short and J 2 bases short, with 11 bases between.

This rearrangement joins TRBV7-2 to TRBJ2-7, with D perhaps matching TRBD1 (7 bases). This CDR3 is 16 amino acids long. CDR1 is SGHTA and CDR2 is FQGNSA in the germline V gene. Deletions cut 1 base from V and 2 bases from J, with 15 bases between. The CDR3, as DNA: TGTGCCAGCAGCTTAGTCTCAACAGGGGAGGCCTACGAGCAGTACTTC. It codes for CASSLVSTGEAYEQYF.

The chain employs TRBV5-1 and TRBJ2-7; 7 bases align to TRBD1. From germline, CDR1 is SGHRS and CDR2 YFSETQ. V dropped 2 bases and J dropped 2; count of bases not matched to a gene: 10. The CDR3 is 16 residues long. The CDR3 DNA reads as TGCGCCAGCAGCTTCGACAGGGCTCGAAACCCCTACGAGCAGTACTTC. Its protein is CASSFDRARNPYEQYF. The full variable domain, completed using reference TRBV5-1 and TRBJ2-7, is KAGVTQTPRYLIKTRGQQVTLSCSPISGHRSVSWYQQTPGQGLQFLFEYFSETQRNKGNFPGRFSGRQFSNSRSEMNVSTLELGDSALYLCASSFDRARNPYEQYFGPGTRLTVT.